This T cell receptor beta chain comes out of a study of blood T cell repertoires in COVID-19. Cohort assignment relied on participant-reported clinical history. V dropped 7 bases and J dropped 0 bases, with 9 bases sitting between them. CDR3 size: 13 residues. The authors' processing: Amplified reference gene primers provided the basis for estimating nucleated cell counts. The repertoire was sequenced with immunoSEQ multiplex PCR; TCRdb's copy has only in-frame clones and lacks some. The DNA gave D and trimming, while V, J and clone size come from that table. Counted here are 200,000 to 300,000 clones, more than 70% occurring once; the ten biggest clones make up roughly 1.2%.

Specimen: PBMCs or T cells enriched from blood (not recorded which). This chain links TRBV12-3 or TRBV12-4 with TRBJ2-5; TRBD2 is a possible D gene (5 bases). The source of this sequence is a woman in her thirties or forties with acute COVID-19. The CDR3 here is CASTPGYQETQYF. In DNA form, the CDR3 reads TGTGCCAGCACCCCGGGGTACCAAGAGACCCAGTACTTC.